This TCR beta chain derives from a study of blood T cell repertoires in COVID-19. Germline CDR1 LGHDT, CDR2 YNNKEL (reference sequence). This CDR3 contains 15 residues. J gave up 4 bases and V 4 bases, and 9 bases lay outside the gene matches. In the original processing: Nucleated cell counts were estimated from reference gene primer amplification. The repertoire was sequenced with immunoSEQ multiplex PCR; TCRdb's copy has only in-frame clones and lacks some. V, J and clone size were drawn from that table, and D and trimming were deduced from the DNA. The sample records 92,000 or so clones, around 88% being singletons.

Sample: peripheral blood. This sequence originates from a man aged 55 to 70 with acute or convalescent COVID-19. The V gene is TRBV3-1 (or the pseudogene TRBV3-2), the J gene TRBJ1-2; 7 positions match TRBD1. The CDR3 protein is CASSPGQTSGYGYTF. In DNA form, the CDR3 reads TGTGCCAGCAGCCCGGGACAGACTTCTGGCTATGGCTACACCTTC.